The 29 T cell receptor beta chains listed next were all sequenced from one sample in a study of radiotherapy plus CTLA-4 blockade in lung cancer. Using immunoSEQ multiplex PCR, the repertoire was profiled, and TCRdb retains in-frame clones only, with some absent. This table holds 55,000 to 75,000 clones, around 69% found once. The material was peripheral blood, obtained from a patient treated with radiotherapy plus ipilimumab. These TCRs come from a human donor with non-small cell lung cancer whose response to radiotherapy plus ipilimumab could not be evaluated. Some clones in this sample may be carry-over from other donors' samples.

The chain links TRBV9 to TRBJ2-7; D may be TRBD1 (6 bases). Per germline, CDR1 SGDLS and CDR2 YYNGEE. V was clipped by 4 bases and J by 3 bases, with 11 bases between them. The CDR3 is 13 amino acids. As DNA, the CDR3 is TGTGCCAGCAGCCTCGAGGACAGCTACGAGCAGTACTTC. This sequence encodes CASSLEDSYEQYF.

The CDR3 spells CASSLQADHPPNSPLHF. DNA of the CDR3: TGTGCCAGCAGCCTCCAAGCGGATCACCCCCCCAATTCACCCCTCCACTTT. The chain uses TRBV4-2 and TRBJ1-6; D is uncertain. Trimming shortened V by 4 bases and J by 7 bases, and 20 bases separated the two germline ends. The CDR3 totals 17 residues. Germline V gene sequence: CDR1 LGHNA, CDR2 YNFKEQ.

This chain connects TRBV2 to TRBJ1-5; D is possibly TRBD1 (6 bases). With 7 bases removed from V and 1 base from J, the gap between germline ends came to 11 bases. Germline CDR1 reads SNHLY; CDR2 reads FYNNEI. The CDR3 is 14 amino acids. In DNA, the CDR3 is TGTGCCAGCAAGTACAGGGAAAGCAATCAGCCCCAGCATTTT. It yields the protein CASKYRESNQPQHF. The full variable domain, rest sourced from reference TRBV2 and TRBJ1-5, is EPEVTQTPSHQVTQMGQEVILRCVPISNHLYFYWYRQILGQKVEFLVSFYNNEISEKSEIFDDQFSVERPDGSNFTLKIRSTKLEDSAMYFCASKYRESNQPQHFGDGTRLSIL.

This chain joins TRBV7-2 and TRBJ2-1, with TRBD2 matching over 9 bases. The V segment lost 0 bases and the J segment 8 bases; nucleotides outside the gene matches: 5. CDR3 length: 15 residues. Per the germline V gene, CDR1 is SGHTA and CDR2 is FQGNSA. For the CDR3, the DNA is TGTGCCAGCAGCTTAGCGCAGCGGGGGGCCTATGAGCAGTTCTTC. Translated: CASSLAQRGAYEQFF.

This clone has more than one count but fewer than ten. The genes are TRBV19 and TRBJ1-1, with TRBD1 matching 9 bases. The CDR3 has 15 amino acids. Per germline, CDR1 LNHDA and CDR2 SQIVND (reference sequence). V lost 9 bases and J lost 1; bases outside the gene matches: 9. The CDR3: CASRTGAISNTEAFF. The CDR3 region has the DNA TGTGCCAGCCGGACAGGGGCGATCTCGAACACTGAAGCTTTCTTT.

The chain combines TRBV5-1 with TRBJ2-5; D not resolved. The CDR3 covers 13 residues. The ends were cut back, 1 base at V and 2 bases at J, with 6 bases in the middle. CDR1 and CDR2 from the germline V gene are SGHRS and YFSETQ. The CDR3 spells CASSLTVQETQYF. The CDR3 DNA sequence: TGCGCCAGCAGCTTGACAGTTCAAGAGACCCAGTACTTC.

This clone has more than one count but fewer than ten. This chain connects TRBV27 to TRBJ2-7, with D perhaps TRBD1 (6 bases). V was clipped by 5 bases and J by 4 bases, with 12 bases between them. Germline assignment: CDR1 MNHEY and CDR2 SMNVEV (reference sequence). The CDR3 is 13 amino acids. CDR3 sequence: CASSHDRFYEQYF. In DNA form, the CDR3 reads TGTGCCAGCAGTCACGACAGGTTTTACGAGCAGTACTTC.

V usage is TRBV5-1 and J usage is TRBJ1-4; D remains ambiguous. The CDR3 loop spans 16 amino acids. Trimming removed 3 bases at V and 4 bases at J, with 16 bases between. Germline loops: CDR1 SGHRS, CDR2 YFSETQ. This CDR3 reads CASSWVPREDNEKLFF. Here the CDR3 DNA reads TGCGCCAGCAGCTGGGTCCCTAGAGAAGATAATGAAAAACTGTTTTTT.

In this sample, this clone turned up many times. The chain combines TRBV6-5 with TRBJ2-1; 7 positions agree with TRBD2. The germline V gene encodes CDR1 MNHEY and CDR2 SVGAGI. Trimming removed 4 bases from V and 7 bases from J; junction bases left unmatched: 10. The CDR3 covers 15 residues. CDR3 in DNA: TGTGCCAGCAGTTGGAGCGGGGCGGCGGCGAATGAGCAGTTCTTC. Translation: CASSWSGAAANEQFF.

This clone has only a few counts. The chain joins TRBV18 to TRBJ1-3; D remains unclear. V was clipped by 1 base and J by 8 bases, with 15 bases between them. CDR3 length equals 15 residues. Germline V gene sequence: CDR1 KGHSH, CDR2 LQKENI. In DNA, the CDR3 is TGTGCCAGCTCACCACAGACATCTCTCGGGGACACCATATATTTT. Translated, it gives CASSPQTSLGDTIYF.

The chain is built from TRBV18 and TRBJ2-7; 9 positions match TRBD1. This CDR3 spans 15 amino acids. In germline, CDR1 is KGHSH, CDR2 LQKENI. V was pared by 2 bases and J by 4 bases, with 6 bases of the junction left unmatched. CDR3: CASSPVGQGPYEQYF. CDR3 nucleotides: TGTGCCAGCTCACCAGTGGGACAGGGCCCTTACGAGCAGTACTTC.

This chain connects TRBV7-2 to TRBJ1-1; 7 bases fit TRBD1. In germline, CDR1 is SGHTA, CDR2 FQGNSA. The CDR3 totals 14 residues. Trimming at V came to 4 bases and at J to 3 bases, leaving 5 bases not matched to a gene. The CDR3 here is CASSSFTGDTEAFF. DNA for the CDR3: TGTGCCAGCAGCTCGTTTACAGGGGACACTGAAGCTTTCTTT.

This chain connects TRBV2 to TRBJ1-4; 9 nucleotides agree with TRBD1. This CDR3 contains 13 residues. Per the germline V gene, CDR1 is SNHLY and CDR2 is FYNNEI. The V segment lost 7 bases and the J segment 8 bases; nucleotides outside the gene matches: 5. CDR3 in DNA: TGTGCCAGCACCGGGACAGGGAAGGAAAAACTGTTTTTT. It is translated as CASTGTGKEKLFF.

This rearrangement joins TRBV2 to TRBJ2-1; 10 nucleotides match TRBD2. In germline, CDR1 is SNHLY, CDR2 FYNNEI. V lost 6 bases and J lost 1; bases outside the gene matches: 3. The CDR3 is made up of 15 amino acids. CDR3 in DNA: TGTGCCAGCAGCGTAGCGGGGGGTTCCTACAATGAGCAGTTCTTC. Translating gives CASSVAGGSYNEQFF.

The chain couples TRBV11-2 to TRBJ2-7, with TRBD1 as a possible D gene (5 bases). V lost 6 bases to trimming and J lost 2 bases, with 20 bases between them. Germline CDR1 is SGHAT and CDR2 is FQNNGV. This CDR3 is built from 16 residues. The CDR3 is CASSLIRGRGPYEQYF. The CDR3 DNA reads as TGTGCCAGCAGTTTAATAAGGGGTAGGGGTCCCTACGAGCAGTACTTC.

The chain carries TRBV6-6 and TRBJ2-3; the D gene is possibly TRBD2 (5 bases). The CDR3 consists of 15 residues. The V end was cut by 2 bases, the J end by 4 bases, with 13 bases between. Germline CDR1 MNHNY, CDR2 SVGAGI (reference sequence). Written as DNA, the CDR3 is TGTGCCAGCAGTTACGGAACCCCCGGGGCAGATACGCAGTATTTT. This codes for CASSYGTPGADTQYF.

The chain carries TRBV6-5 and TRBJ2-5, with 9 bases matching TRBD1. The J call may be in error: the DNA end matches TRBJ2-7 better. The CDR3 consists of 14 residues. CDR1 and CDR2 from the germline V gene are MNHEY and SVGAGI. This CDR3 reads CASSLGQGRYEQYF. The DNA for the CDR3 is TGTGCCAGCAGTTTAGGACAGGGGAGGTACGAGCAGTACTTC.

CDR3 sequence reads: CAWSPDFRGNSPLHF. DNA of the CDR3: TGTGCCTGGAGTCCGGACTTCCGGGGGAATTCACCCCTCCACTTT. The chain uses TRBV30 and TRBJ1-6; tentatively, D is TRBD1 (5 bases). The CDR3 runs to 15 residues. Germline V gene sequence: CDR1 GTSNPN, CDR2 SVGIG (reference sequence). V lost 2 bases to trimming and J lost 7 bases, with 15 bases between them.

The chain uses TRBV6-5 and TRBJ1-4; the D gene is possibly TRBD1 (6 bases). The CDR3 sequence is 14 residues long. Between the trimmed V and J ends, which lost 6 bases and 4 bases, there was a span of 12 bases. Germline lookup yields CDR1 MNHEY and CDR2 SVGAGI. The CDR3 region is CASSPTGNNEKLFF. The CDR3 DNA sequence: TGTGCCAGCAGCCCAACAGGGAATAATGAAAAACTGTTTTTT.

The V and J genes are TRBV19 and TRBJ1-1; TRBD1 might be the D (5 bases). The V end lost 7 bases, the J end lost 3 bases, and 15 bases lay between the germline ends. The CDR3 covers 14 residues. The germline CDR1 and CDR2 sequences are LNHDA and SQIVND (reference sequence). This CDR3 reads CASNPTQGYTEAFF. The CDR3 DNA reads as TGTGCCAGTAACCCTACCCAGGGTTACACTGAAGCTTTCTTT.

This chain joins TRBV5-1 and TRBJ2-7; D is possibly TRBD1 (6 bases). Germline values: CDR1 SGHRS, CDR2 YFSETQ. The CDR3 loop spans 16 amino acids. Trimming took off 0 bases at V and 3 bases at J, with 16 bases between the two ends. The CDR3: CASSLAPRGGGYEQYF. CDR3 DNA sequence: TGCGCCAGCAGCTTGGCCCCCAGGGGCGGTGGCTACGAGCAGTACTTC.

This clone has only a few counts. This chain joins TRBV5-4 and TRBJ2-7; TRBD1 matches at 7 bases. CDR1 and CDR2 from the germline V gene are SGHNT and YYREEE (reference sequence). The CDR3 runs to 11 residues. After removal of 4 bases from V and 7 bases from J, the junction contained 2 bases not matched to a gene. This CDR3 is CASSMDREQYF. The CDR3 DNA reads as TGTGCCAGCAGCATGGACAGGGAGCAGTACTTC.

The table lists this clone with a count of one. The V gene is TRBV6-1, the J gene TRBJ1-5; 7 positions agree with TRBD1. Germline assignment: CDR1 MNHNS and CDR2 SASEGT. The CDR3 extends over 14 amino acids. With 2 bases clipped from V and 2 bases from J, the junction kept 0 bases outside the gene matches. CDR3 amino acids: CASSEQGGNQPQHF. CDR3 in DNA: TGTGCCAGCAGTGAACAGGGGGGCAATCAGCCCCAGCATTTT.

This clone was seen more than once but under ten times. Here the CDR3 reads CASSLTSGGTGGSQYF. The CDR3 DNA follows: TGCGCCAGCAGCTTAACTAGCGGGGGGACCGGAGGGTCCCAGTACTTC. V and J are TRBV5-1 and TRBJ2-5; 12 positions agree with TRBD2. This CDR3 contains 16 residues. Germline CDR1 and CDR2: SGHRS and YFSETQ. Trimming cost V 2 bases and J 9 bases; bases outside gene matches: 11.

This sequence joins TRBV6-6 and TRBJ2-4, with 10 bases identical to TRBD1. This CDR3 is built from 15 residues. CDR1 and CDR2 from the germline V gene are MNHNY and SVGAGI (reference sequence). J gave up 2 bases and V 8 bases, and 6 bases lay outside the gene matches. The CDR3 coding sequence is TGTGCCAGCTATGGGGGACAGGGGACCAAAAACATTCAGTACTTC. Translation gives CASYGGQGTKNIQYF.

The chain recombines TRBV28 with TRBJ2-7; possibly TRBD2 for D (7 bases). V lost 6 bases, J lost 6 bases, and 15 bases lay in between. Germline-derived CDR1 and CDR2 are MDHEN and SYDVKM. The CDR3 has 13 amino acids. This CDR3 reads CASSRAGEGEQYF. The DNA of the CDR3 is TGTGCCAGCAGCCGCGCAGGGGAGGGCGAGCAGTACTTC.

The rearrangement links TRBV5-4 to TRBJ1-2; 7 bases fit TRBD1. Trimming removed 3 bases from V and 6 bases from J; junction bases left unmatched: 8. CDR3 length: 14 amino acids. CDR1 is SGHNT and CDR2 is YYREEE in the germline V gene (reference sequence). CDR3 region: CASSSQTGYDGYTF. CDR3 coding DNA: TGTGCCAGCAGCTCGCAGACAGGGTATGATGGCTACACCTTC.

V and J are TRBV20-1 and TRBJ2-1; a weak D match, TRBD2 (5 bases). Per the germline V gene, CDR1 is DFQATT and CDR2 is SNEGSKA (reference sequence). V was clipped by 4 bases and J by 13 bases, with 11 bases between them. This CDR3 spans 10 amino acids. The CDR3 region has the DNA TGCAGTGCTACCGCGACTACTCAGTTCTTC. Protein product: CSATATTQFF.

This clone was found a few times. The CDR3 reads CASSQERTSGGTDTQYF. The CDR3 DNA sequence: TGTGCCAGCAGCCAAGAAAGGACTAGCGGGGGCACAGATACGCAGTATTTT. The genes are TRBV4-2 and TRBJ2-3; 12 nucleotides align to TRBD2. V was clipped by 0 bases and J by 1 base; unmatched bases: 2. The CDR3 runs 17 residues. Germline-derived CDR1 and CDR2 are LGHNA and YNFKEQ.